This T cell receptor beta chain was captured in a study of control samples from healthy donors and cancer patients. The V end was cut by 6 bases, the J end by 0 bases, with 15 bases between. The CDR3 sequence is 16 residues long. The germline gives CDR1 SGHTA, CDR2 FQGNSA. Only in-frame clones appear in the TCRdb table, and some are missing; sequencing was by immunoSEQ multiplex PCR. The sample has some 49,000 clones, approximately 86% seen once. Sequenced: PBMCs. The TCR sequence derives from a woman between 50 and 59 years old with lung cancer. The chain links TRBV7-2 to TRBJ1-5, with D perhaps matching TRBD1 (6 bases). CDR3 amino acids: CASSSRGGYSNQPQHF. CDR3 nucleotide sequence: TGTGCCAGCAGTTCAAGGGGGGGCTATAGCAATCAGCCCCAGCATTTT. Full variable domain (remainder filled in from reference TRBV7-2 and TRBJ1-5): GAGVSQSPSNKVTEKGKDVELRCDPISGHTALYWYRQSLGQGLEFLIYFQGNSAPDKSGLPSDRFSAERTGGSVSTLTIQRTQQEDSAVYLCASSSRGGYSNQPQHFGDGTRLSIL.